This entry describes one TCR beta chain. Its antigen remains unidentified. The V gene's germline CDR1 is SNHLY and CDR2 FYNNEI. CDR3 length: 12 amino acids. V lost 1 base, J lost 5 bases, and 5 bases lay in between. Per the original methods: Filtering differed for immunoSEQ, which gave only junction sequences without quality scores. Here immunoSEQ multiplex PCR was the method, and the copy in TCRdb shows in-frame clones only, minus some. Clone size and V and J calls were adopted from that table, with D and trimming inferred from the DNA. Among 950,000 to 1,100,000 clones listed, about 70% were seen once. This record belongs to a study of shared clonotypes between healthy human individuals. Whole-study results and caveats: The expectation was that sequencing depth would affect clonotype sharing among donors. Between a handful of donors, naive CD4 clonotypes were shared at a level of approximately 5%.

This clonotype was obtained from a young man in good health. Specimen: memory CD4+ T cells sorted from blood. Subset noted: CD45RA-negative fraction. The chain carries TRBV2 and TRBJ1-2, with D unclear. CDR3 loop: CASSEGPYGYTF. For the CDR3, the DNA is TGTGCCAGCAGTGAAGGACCGTATGGCTACACCTTC.